Listed here are 10 T cell receptor beta chains from one sample, sequenced in a study of blood T cell repertoires in COVID-19 (dated by TCRdb to the early 2020s). The library came from the immunoSEQ multiplex PCR assay. This is the immuneACCESS table as TCRdb keeps it, with only in-frame sequences that have V and J called. A part of the clones is gone; compared with another copy, unresolved V genes explain less than half, and the rest is unexplained. This sample gives approximately 220,000 clones in total; about 88% of them show up just once. Over 2.5% of the sample belongs to the ten largest clones. The sequenced sample consisted of peripheral blood. The origin of the receptors is a man aged 50-60 years who had recovered from COVID-19.

This clone appeared a single time. The rearrangement joins TRBV19 to TRBJ1-5; D ambiguous. Per germline, CDR1 LNHDA and CDR2 SQIVND (reference sequence). There are 15 residues in the CDR3. V lost 7 bases and J 0 bases, leaving 13 bases between the germline ends. The CDR3 sequence is CASNPESYSNQPQHF. The CDR3 nucleotides read TGTGCCAGTAATCCCGAGAGTTATAGCAATCAGCCCCAGCATTTT. Using reference TRBV19 and TRBJ1-5 for the parts outside the CDR3, the full variable domain is DGGITQSPKYLFRKEGQNVTLSCEQNLNHDAMYWYRQDPGQGLRLIYYSQIVNDFQKGDIAEGYSVSREKKESFPLTVTSAQKNPTAFYLCASNPESYSNQPQHFGDGTRLSIL.

This clone was seen a single time. This rearrangement joins TRBV14 to TRBJ2-7, with 8 bases identical to TRBD2. V lost 1 base and J lost 3; bases outside the gene matches: 8. The CDR3 totals 16 residues. CDR1 and CDR2 (germline): SGHDN, FVKESK. The CDR3 protein is CASSQGGSGSLYEQYF. CDR3 nucleotide sequence: TGTGCCAGCAGCCAAGGAGGAAGCGGGAGTCTCTACGAGCAGTACTTC.

The chain carries TRBV3-1 (or the pseudogene TRBV3-2) and TRBJ2-2; TRBD2 agrees at 9 bases. Trimming removed 1 base from V and 6 bases from J; junction bases left unmatched: 9. Germline CDR1 LGHDT, CDR2 YNNKEL (reference sequence). CDR3 length equals 17 residues. For the CDR3, the DNA is TGTGCCAGCAGCCAAGTCAGGGGACTAGCTCACGCCGGGGAGCTGTTTTTT. It encodes CASSQVRGLAHAGELFF.

This chain links TRBV3-1 (or the pseudogene TRBV3-2) with TRBJ1-6; D not certain. The CDR3 covers 14 residues. Trimming took off 9 bases at V and 7 bases at J, with 16 bases between the two ends. The germline CDR1 and CDR2 sequences are LGHDT and YNNKEL (reference sequence). CDR3 sequence reads: CASTQSPGNSPLHF. Written as DNA, the CDR3 is TGTGCCAGTACACAGTCTCCGGGAAATTCACCCCTCCACTTT.

The chain carries TRBV12-3 or TRBV12-4 and TRBJ1-1, with 9 nucleotides matching TRBD1. The J segment lost 4 bases and the V segment lost 9 bases, leaving 6 bases of the junction unmatched. The length of the CDR3 is 13 residues. The CDR3 protein is CASTGGWSTEAFF. The CDR3 coding sequence is TGTGCCAGTACAGGGGGCTGGAGCACTGAAGCTTTCTTT.

This clone has ten or more counts. V usage is TRBV6-5 and J usage is TRBJ2-6; possibly TRBD1 for D (6 bases). Germline V CDR1 and CDR2: MNHEY, SVGAGI. V was trimmed by 5 bases and J by 1 base, leaving 9 bases between them. CDR3 size: 15 residues. The CDR3 reads CASSLDRSGANVLTF. The DNA of the CDR3 is TGTGCCAGCAGTCTGGACAGATCTGGGGCCAACGTCCTGACTTTC.

The J gene is TRBJ1-2, the V gene TRBV6-5; no definite D call. Germline CDR1 and CDR2: MNHEY and SVGAGI. V lost 8 bases, J lost 3 bases, and 16 bases lay in between. This CDR3 is built from 14 residues. Here the CDR3 DNA reads TGTGCCAGCGGTAGTCAGCTCGGGGACTATGGCTACACCTTC. This encodes CASGSQLGDYGYTF.

This clone was recorded a few times. This rearrangement joins TRBV27 to TRBJ2-1; 10 nucleotides agree with TRBD2. CDR1 is MNHEY and CDR2 is SMNVEV in the germline V gene (reference sequence). V dropped 5 bases and J dropped 7; count of bases not matched to a gene: 11. This CDR3 spans 16 amino acids. The CDR3 protein is CASSPQAGGVGNEQFF. CDR3 DNA: TGTGCCAGCAGTCCCCAAGCGGGAGGGGTTGGGAATGAGCAGTTCTTC.

The chain uses TRBV6-5 and TRBJ2-2; D gene unclear. Per germline, CDR1 MNHEY and CDR2 SVGAGI. The CDR3 totals 16 residues. V was clipped by 3 bases and J by 4 bases, with 15 bases between them. The CDR3 protein is CASSYLVSRRTGELFF. The CDR3 DNA sequence: TGTGCCAGCAGTTATCTAGTTTCAAGGCGCACCGGGGAGCTGTTTTTT.

The V call is TRBV28, the J call TRBJ2-7; possibly TRBD2 for D (5 bases). Trimming removed 5 bases at V and 2 bases at J, with 7 bases between. The V gene's germline CDR1 is MDHEN and CDR2 SYDVKM. The CDR3 runs 12 residues. The chain's CDR3 is CASSTSPYEQYF. DNA of the CDR3: TGTGCCAGCAGTACTAGTCCCTACGAGCAGTACTTC.